This TCR beta chain is from a study of response to subunit inactivated influenza vaccine. General study points: Only a handful of new T cells, the authors suggested, are recruited with each seasonal influenza vaccination.

TCRdb itself ran the RT-PCR reads through MiXCR, one entry per CDR3 protein. Found here are a few hundred thousand distinct CDR3 sequences, 12% to 15% of them singletons; the top ten hold around 10%. Details on this clonotype: No antigen is known for it.

The CDR3 extends over 13 amino acids. V lost 5 bases and J 0 bases, leaving 7 bases between the germline ends. Germline assignment: CDR1 SGHAT and CDR2 FQNNGV. The chain combines TRBV11-2 with TRBJ1-1, with unresolved D. This clonotype was obtained from a man aged 45 to 65 who received an inactivated influenza vaccine. The specimen was PBMCs from blood, collected 11 to 12 days after vaccination. The CDR3 bases are TGTGCCAGCAGCCACAACATGAACACTGAAGCTTTCTTT. It translates to CASSHNMNTEAFF.